Each of the 30 T cell receptor beta chains below was sequenced from the same sample in a study of cytomegalovirus exposure and HLA in healthy donors. Primers: 60 Vbeta forward and 13 Jbeta reverse. Clones were sequenced by immunoSEQ multiplex PCR, and TCRdb holds only the in-frame ones, with some missing. Of over 65,000 clones listed, over 70% are singletons. Sample: PBMCs. These receptors came from a woman in her thirties or forties in good health and CMV-seronegative.

The rearrangement uses TRBV6-1 and TRBJ2-7; D call uncertain. Germline V gene data show CDR1 as MNHNS and CDR2 as SASEGT. V was cut by 6 bases and J by 2 bases, with 17 bases left in between. The CDR3 runs 15 residues. Written as DNA, the CDR3 is TGTGCCAGCAGCGTTGGTACAGACCTACCCTACGAGCAGTACTTC. Protein product: CASSVGTDLPYEQYF.

The CDR3 here is CAISGSGGGTGELFF. CDR3 nucleotides: TGTGCCATCAGTGGATCGGGGGGGGGCACCGGGGAGCTGTTTTTT. J is TRBJ2-2 and V is TRBV10-3; TRBD2 agrees at 8 bases. The CDR3 is 15 amino acids. Unmatched junction bases numbered 5, after V lost 4 bases and J lost 4 bases. Germline values: CDR1 ENHRY, CDR2 SYGVKD.

The rearrangement joins TRBV13 to TRBJ2-1, with TRBD2 identical over 11 bases. The junction had 11 bases not matched to a gene; V was cut back by 7 bases and J by 9 bases. Looked up from germline, CDR1 is PRHDT and CDR2 is FYEKMQ (reference sequence). The CDR3 runs 15 residues. The chain's CDR3 is CASTPPSGRTGEQFF. The CDR3 DNA sequence: TGTGCCAGCACCCCTCCTAGCGGGAGGACGGGTGAGCAGTTCTTC. Supplemented by reference TRBV13 and TRBJ2-1, the full variable domain reads AAGVIQSPRHLIKEKRETATLKCYPIPRHDTVYWYQQGPGQDPQFLISFYEKMQSDKGSIPDRFSAQQFSDYHSELNMSSLELGDSALYFCASTPPSGRTGEQFFGPGTRLTVL.

This clone was observed a few times. This chain links TRBV11-1 with TRBJ2-1; D may be TRBD2 (7 bases). Trimming stripped 1 base from V and 0 bases from J, with 13 bases between. Germline values: CDR1 SGHAT, CDR2 FQDESV (reference sequence). The length of the CDR3 is 17 residues. The DNA of the CDR3 is TGTGCCAGCAGCTTAGGAGGGGGGGCGGACTCCTACAATGAGCAGTTCTTC. As protein: CASSLGGGADSYNEQFF.

This chain joins TRBV28 and TRBJ1-1; 7 positions agree with TRBD1. This CDR3 comprises 15 residues. Germline CDR1 MDHEN, CDR2 SYDVKM. V trimming: 5 bases; J trimming: 0 bases; junction bases outside the gene matches: 6. The CDR3 region is CASSPPGQLNTEAFF. CDR3 sequence (DNA): TGTGCCAGCAGTCCCCCGGGACAGCTGAACACTGAAGCTTTCTTT.

The rearrangement uses TRBV19 and TRBJ2-5; TRBD1 agrees at 7 bases. CDR3 size: 14 residues. The J segment lost 3 bases and the V segment lost 1 base, leaving 2 bases of the junction unmatched. Germline lookup yields CDR1 LNHDA and CDR2 SQIVND (reference sequence). The CDR3 nucleotides are TGTGCCAGTAGTATAGGTACAGGGGAAGAGACCCAGTACTTC. It is translated as CASSIGTGEETQYF.

The V gene is TRBV7-2, the J gene TRBJ2-7, with 9 positions matching TRBD2. J lost 2 bases, V lost 1 base, and 3 bases had no gene match. CDR3 length: 15 amino acids. Per germline, CDR1 SGHTA and CDR2 FQGNSA. CDR3 protein: CASSLEGLATYEQYF. CDR3 bases: TGTGCCAGCAGCTTAGAAGGACTAGCGACCTACGAGCAGTACTTC.

V is TRBV10-3 and J is TRBJ2-2; possible D gene TRBD1, 6 bases. The CDR3 runs to 14 residues. The germline V gene encodes CDR1 ENHRY and CDR2 SYGVKD. With 2 bases removed from V and 6 bases from J, the gap between germline ends came to 10 bases. CDR3 amino acids: CAISEQGKSGELFF. The CDR3, as DNA: TGTGCCATCAGTGAGCAGGGGAAGTCCGGGGAGCTGTTTTTT.

As concerns this clone: A junction end diverges from the germline sequence, so it may reflect a read error. This rearrangement joins TRBV2 to TRBJ1-2; possible D gene TRBD1, 6 bases. This CDR3 has 13 residues. From germline, CDR1 is SNHLY and CDR2 FYNNEI. This chain's CDR3 is CASSESLITGIPF. The DNA for the CDR3 is TGTGCCAGCAGTGAATCCCTTATAACAGGGATTCCCTTC.

The rearrangement links TRBV28 to TRBJ2-3; 8 bases are a match to TRBD1. The CDR3 has 15 amino acids. V trimming: 6 bases; J trimming: 2 bases; junction bases outside the gene matches: 7. CDR1 is MDHEN and CDR2 is SYDVKM in the germline V gene. The CDR3 nucleotides read TGTGCCAGCAGCCAAACAGGGGGATTCACAGATACGCAGTATTTT. It yields the protein CASSQTGGFTDTQYF.

The chain recombines TRBV11-2 with TRBJ2-7; 12 positions agree with TRBD2. The CDR3 runs 15 residues. CDR1 SGHAT and CDR2 FQNNGV come from the germline V gene. Trimming at V came to 3 bases and at J to 2 bases, leaving 2 bases not matched to a gene. The CDR3 sequence is CASSFLAGGPYEQYF. Here the CDR3 DNA reads TGTGCCAGCAGCTTCCTAGCGGGGGGGCCCTACGAGCAGTACTTC. The whole variable domain, remainder taken from reference TRBV11-2 and TRBJ2-7, is EAGVAQSPRYKIIEKRQSVAFWCNPISGHATLYWYQQILGQGPKLLIQFQNNGVVDDSQLPKDRFSAERLKGVDSTLKIQPAKLEDSAVYLCASSFLAGGPYEQYFGPGTRLTVT.

The chain combines TRBV6-1 with TRBJ1-2; TRBD1 aligns across 9 bases. CDR3 length: 14 amino acids. Germline CDR1 MNHNS, CDR2 SASEGT. Unmatched junction bases numbered 6, after V lost 3 bases and J lost 7 bases. CDR3 protein: CASSEGTGWAGYTF. As DNA, the CDR3 is TGTGCCAGCAGTGAGGGGACAGGGTGGGCTGGCTACACCTTC.

This rearrangement joins TRBV27 to TRBJ2-7; 7 bases agree with TRBD2. The CDR3 covers 13 residues. Germline V CDR1 and CDR2: MNHEY, SMNVEV (reference sequence). V was pared by 6 bases and J by 0 bases, with 2 bases of the junction left unmatched. In DNA form, the CDR3 reads TGTGCCAGCAGCGGCGGGAGCTCCTACGAGCAGTACTTC. Translated: CASSGGSSYEQYF.

The rearrangement links TRBV6-6 to TRBJ1-5, with TRBD1 as a possible D gene (6 bases). The CDR3 is 15 amino acids. Germline values: CDR1 MNHNY, CDR2 SVGAGI (reference sequence). V shed 8 bases and J shed 1 base, with 15 bases lying between them. The CDR3 spells CASAARGGSNQPQHF. CDR3 bases: TGTGCCAGCGCTGCCAGGGGAGGGAGCAATCAGCCCCAGCATTTT.

The rearrangement joins TRBV4-1 to TRBJ2-1, with 8 bases identical to TRBD2. The CDR3 contains 18 residues. Germline V gene sequence: CDR1 MGHRA, CDR2 YSYEKL. V lost 4 bases to trimming and J lost 1 base; unmatched junction nucleotides: 12. CDR3 region: CASSLSAGGQTSYNEQFF. The CDR3 DNA follows: TGCGCCAGCAGCCTTAGCGCGGGAGGACAGACTTCCTACAATGAGCAGTTCTTC.

The chain is built from TRBV28 and TRBJ2-7, with a tentative D call TRBD1 (6 bases). V was cut by 6 bases and J by 0 bases, with 15 bases left in between. CDR1 MDHEN and CDR2 SYDVKM come from the germline V gene. The CDR3 length is 15 residues. This chain's CDR3 is CASRGASTISYEQYF. DNA for the CDR3: TGTGCCAGCAGGGGGGCGAGTACGATCTCCTACGAGCAGTACTTC.

On this clone: This CDR3 is also generated by other DNA sequences in the sample. The rearrangement joins TRBV7-9 to TRBJ1-5; 8 nucleotides line up with TRBD1. Trimming at V came to 0 bases and at J to 9 bases, leaving 7 bases not matched to a gene. CDR1 and CDR2 from the germline V gene are SEHNR and FQNEAQ (reference sequence). This CDR3 has 15 amino acids. CDR3 amino acids: CASSLAPQGALPQHF. In DNA, the CDR3 is TGTGCCAGCAGCTTAGCGCCGCAGGGGGCTTTGCCCCAGCATTTT. Filled out from reference TRBV7-9 and TRBJ1-5, the complete variable domain reads DTGVSQNPRHKITKRGQNVTFRCDPISEHNRLYWYRQTLGQGPEFLTYFQNEAQLEKSRLLSDRFSAERPKGSFSTLEIQRTEQGDSAMYLCASSLAPQGALPQHFGDGTRLSIL.

In this sample, this clone turned up once. The rearrangement links TRBV7-3 to TRBJ2-4, with 8 bases that match TRBD1. The germline V gene has CDR1 SGHTA and CDR2 FQGTGA. CDR3 length: 14 amino acids. The junction had 6 bases not matched to a gene; V was cut back by 5 bases and J by 6 bases. The CDR3 DNA reads as TGTGCCAGCAGCCGGACCGGACAGGGAAACATTCAGTACTTC. It codes for CASSRTGQGNIQYF.

CDR3 DNA: TGTGCCATCAGTGGACTAGCGGGGGAACAGTACTTC. Translation: CAISGLAGEQYF. V gene TRBV10-3 combines with J gene TRBJ2-7, with 12 nucleotides matching TRBD2. The ends lost 4 bases at V and 10 bases at J; junction bases unmatched: 2. There are 12 residues in the CDR3. Germline assignment: CDR1 ENHRY and CDR2 SYGVKD.

The chain combines TRBV9 with TRBJ2-5; perhaps TRBD2 as D (6 bases). V lost 2 bases to trimming and J lost 4 bases, with 12 bases between them. Germline assignment: CDR1 SGDLS and CDR2 YYNGEE. The CDR3 covers 14 residues. The CDR3 DNA is TGTGCCAGCAGCGTTTTGTCCGGGGGAGAGACCCAGTACTTC. It is translated as CASSVLSGGETQYF. Full variable domain (remainder filled in from reference TRBV9 and TRBJ2-5): DSGVTQTPKHLITATGQRVTLRCSPRSGDLSVYWYQQSLDQGLQFLIQYYNGEERAKGNILERFSAQQFPDLHSELNLSSLELGDSALYFCASSVLSGGETQYFGPGTRLLVL.

V gene TRBV15 combines with J gene TRBJ2-1; TRBD2 matches 13 bases. V was clipped by 5 bases and J by 6 bases; unmatched bases: 7. The CDR3 length is 16 residues. Per the germline V gene, CDR1 is LNHNV and CDR2 is YYDKDF (reference sequence). CDR3 residues: CATSRRLAGGLNEQFF. CDR3 in DNA: TGTGCCACCAGCCGAAGACTAGCGGGAGGCCTCAATGAGCAGTTCTTC.

The chain employs TRBV28 and TRBJ1-2, with 8 bases aligning to TRBD1. The CDR3 is 15 residues long. The V and J ends lost 6 bases and 1 base, in that order; junction bases with no gene match: 7. The V gene's germline CDR1 is MDHEN and CDR2 SYDVKM. CDR3 protein: CASRNQGAFNYGYTF. The CDR3, as DNA: TGTGCCAGCAGGAATCAGGGGGCCTTTAACTATGGCTACACCTTC.

This clone has more than one count but fewer than ten. The chain has TRBV6-6 and TRBJ2-3, with a weak D call TRBD1 (5 bases). Per the germline V gene, CDR1 is MNHNY and CDR2 is SVGAGI (reference sequence). The ends were cut back, 0 bases at V and 1 base at J, with 11 bases in the middle. This CDR3 contains 16 residues. The CDR3 nucleotides are TGTGCCAGCAGTTACTCAAACAGGCATGGCACAGATACGCAGTATTTT. Translated: CASSYSNRHGTDTQYF.

The chain is built from TRBV6-5 and TRBJ1-2; 8 bases agree with TRBD1. The CDR3 length is 12 residues. Trimming cost V 7 bases and J 8 bases; bases outside gene matches: 6. Germline lookup yields CDR1 MNHEY and CDR2 SVGAGI. CDR3 in amino acids: CASTDRVGGYTF. CDR3 in DNA: TGTGCCAGCACGGACAGGGTTGGAGGCTACACCTTC.

As to this clone: Other DNA sequences within the sample encode an identical CDR3. The chain recombines TRBV9 with TRBJ1-4; D is uncertain. This CDR3 comprises 15 residues. Germline CDR1 is SGDLS and CDR2 is YYNGEE. With 2 bases removed from V and 8 bases from J, the gap between germline ends came to 16 bases. The CDR3, as DNA: TGTGCCAGCAGCGTGTCGCCCGGGAGCTCCGAAAAACTGTTTTTT. Amino acids: CASSVSPGSSEKLFF.

The rearrangement uses TRBV4-1 and TRBJ2-7, with 10 bases identical to TRBD2. In germline, CDR1 is MGHRA, CDR2 YSYEKL. J gave up 4 bases and V 3 bases, and 3 bases lay outside the gene matches. This CDR3 is 14 amino acids long. The CDR3 region has the DNA TGCGCCAGCAGCCAGGAACTAGCGGGATACGAGCAGTACTTC. This translates into CASSQELAGYEQYF.

The chain joins TRBV29-1 to TRBJ1-5, with a weak D call TRBD1 (6 bases). The CDR3 consists of 13 residues. Germline lookup yields CDR1 SQVTM and CDR2 ANQGSEA. Trimming removed 6 bases at V and 6 bases at J, with 15 bases between. The CDR3 DNA reads as TGCAGCGTCCAAAGGGGGAGGGGTCAGCCCCAGCATTTT. Its protein is CSVQRGRGQPQHF.

This chain uses TRBV10-1 with TRBJ2-1; D is perhaps TRBD2 (7 bases). Between the trimmed V and J ends, which lost 3 bases and 4 bases, there was a span of 13 bases. Germline-derived CDR1 and CDR2 are WNHNN and SYGVQD (reference sequence). This CDR3 contains 15 residues. The DNA for the CDR3 is TGCGCCAGCAGTGATCGGGGGGCTGAATACAATGAGCAGTTCTTC. Translating gives CASSDRGAEYNEQFF.

This clone was picked up a small number of times. The J gene is TRBJ2-1, the V gene TRBV6-1; 7 bases fit TRBD2. The junction had 16 bases not matched to a gene; V was cut back by 0 bases and J by 5 bases. Germline V gene lookup returns CDR1 MNHNS and CDR2 SASEGT. The CDR3 totals 19 residues. CDR3 amino acids: CASSEAAGSDAGVHNEQFF. The CDR3 nucleotides are TGTGCCAGCAGTGAAGCGGCTGGTTCGGACGCGGGAGTCCACAATGAGCAGTTCTTC.

The V call is TRBV5-1, the J call TRBJ1-4, with D maybe TRBD1 (5 bases). Germline lookup yields CDR1 SGHRS and CDR2 YFSETQ. V was shortened by 1 base and J by 1 base, with 8 bases between the two germline ends. The CDR3 consists of 15 residues. In DNA form, the CDR3 reads TGCGCCAGCAGCTTGAGGGGTGGAACTAATGAAAAACTGTTTTTT. It codes for CASSLRGGTNEKLFF.